Presented here are 10 T cell receptor beta chains from one specimen sequenced in a study of blood T cell repertoires in COVID-19. The assay was immunoSEQ multiplex PCR, and TCRdb's table has in-frame clones only and misses some. The repertoire holds about 200,000 clones, with about 86% as singletons. Sequenced material: peripheral blood. Receptors were obtained from a man in his 60s who had recovered from COVID-19.

The chain uses TRBV10-2 and TRBJ1-5, with D perhaps matching TRBD1 (6 bases). V shed 5 bases and J shed 2 bases, with 7 bases lying between them. CDR1 is WSHSY, CDR2 SAAADI, per germline. The CDR3 spans 13 residues. The CDR3 is CASSYRGNQPQHF. CDR3 coding DNA: TGCGCCAGCAGTTACAGGGGCAATCAGCCCCAGCATTTT.

The CDR3: CASSLGRDRGNEKLFF. The CDR3 bases are TGCGCCAGCAGCTTGGGCCGGGACAGGGGTAATGAAAAACTGTTTTTT. This chain links TRBV5-1 with TRBJ1-4, with TRBD1 identical over 10 bases. Germline V CDR1 and CDR2: SGHRS, YFSETQ. The CDR3 totals 16 residues. V trimming: 0 bases; J trimming: 4 bases; junction bases outside the gene matches: 3.

This clone was recorded only once. V is TRBV30 and J is TRBJ1-1, with D perhaps TRBD1 (5 bases). This CDR3 contains 13 residues. Between the trimmed V and J ends, which lost 2 bases and 4 bases, there was a span of 11 bases. CDR1 is GTSNPN, CDR2 SVGIG, per germline (reference sequence). For the CDR3, the DNA is TGTGCCTGGAGTCCAGACAGCTCCACTGAAGCTTTCTTT. Residues: CAWSPDSSTEAFF.

This chain uses TRBV29-1 with TRBJ2-6; D remains unclear. V lost 3 bases, J lost 1 base, and 4 bases lay in between. The CDR3 is made up of 13 amino acids. Germline assignment: CDR1 SQVTM and CDR2 ANQGSEA. The CDR3 spells CSVDQSGANVLTF. The CDR3 region has the DNA TGCAGCGTTGACCAGTCTGGGGCCAACGTCCTGACTTTC. The whole variable domain, filled in from reference TRBV29-1 and TRBJ2-6, reads SAVISQKPSRDICQRGTSLTIQCQVDSQVTMMFWYRQQPGQSLTLIATANQGSEATYESGFVIDKFPISRPNLTFSTLTVSNMSPEDSSIYLCSVDQSGANVLTFGAGSRLTVL.

This sequence joins TRBV9 and TRBJ2-1; 9 nucleotides line up with TRBD2. The CDR3 sequence is 16 residues long. Trimming cost V 0 bases and J 3 bases; bases outside gene matches: 4. From germline, CDR1 is SGDLS and CDR2 YYNGEE. This CDR3 is CASSVGGGRGYNEQFF. CDR3 nucleotide sequence: TGTGCCAGCAGCGTAGGTGGCGGGAGGGGCTACAATGAGCAGTTCTTC.

With respect to this clone: Other DNA sequences from this sample encode an identical CDR3 as well. V and J are TRBV5-1 and TRBJ2-1, with 8 bases matching TRBD2. The CDR3 extends over 15 amino acids. The V and J ends lost 0 bases and 4 bases, in that order; junction bases with no gene match: 3. Germline V gene sequence: CDR1 SGHRS, CDR2 YFSETQ. CDR3 DNA sequence: TGCGCCAGCAGCTTGGAGAGCGGGAGTTACAATGAGCAGTTCTTC. Translating gives CASSLESGSYNEQFF.

The V gene is TRBV7-3, the J gene TRBJ1-1; 8 nucleotides line up with TRBD1. The junction had 4 bases not matched to a gene; V was cut back by 6 bases and J by 7 bases. This CDR3 contains 12 residues. Germline values: CDR1 SGHTA, CDR2 FQGTGA. The CDR3 DNA sequence: TGTGCCAGCAGACTCGGACAGGGTGAAGCTTTCTTT. Its protein is CASRLGQGEAFF.

The V gene is TRBV20-1, the J gene TRBJ1-2; 9 bases are shared with TRBD1. The CDR3 has 11 residues. Germline-derived CDR1 and CDR2 are DFQATT and SNEGSKA (reference sequence). Germline trimming cut 3 bases from V and 7 bases from J; bases unmatched to any gene: 0. CDR3 region: CSARTGGGYTF. The CDR3 DNA reads TGCAGTGCTAGGACAGGGGGTGGCTACACCTTC.

The sample holds one count of this clone. V and J are TRBV21-1 and TRBJ2-5; the D call in the table, TRBD1, was not verified against the DNA. TRBV21-1 is described as a pseudogene. The CDR3 is made up of 15 amino acids. CDR3 residues: CASSKVRTGGETQYF. CDR3 DNA: TGTGCCAGCAGCAAAGTCCGGACAGGGGGAGAGACCCAGTACTTC.

The chain combines TRBV29-1 with TRBJ1-2; TRBD1 matches 10 bases. CDR1 and CDR2 from the germline V gene are SQVTM and ANQGSEA. The CDR3 has 13 residues. V trimming: 4 bases; J trimming: 5 bases; junction bases outside the gene matches: 4. This CDR3 reads CSVVMDRGYGYTF. The CDR3 nucleotides read TGCAGCGTTGTAATGGACAGGGGGTATGGCTACACCTTC.